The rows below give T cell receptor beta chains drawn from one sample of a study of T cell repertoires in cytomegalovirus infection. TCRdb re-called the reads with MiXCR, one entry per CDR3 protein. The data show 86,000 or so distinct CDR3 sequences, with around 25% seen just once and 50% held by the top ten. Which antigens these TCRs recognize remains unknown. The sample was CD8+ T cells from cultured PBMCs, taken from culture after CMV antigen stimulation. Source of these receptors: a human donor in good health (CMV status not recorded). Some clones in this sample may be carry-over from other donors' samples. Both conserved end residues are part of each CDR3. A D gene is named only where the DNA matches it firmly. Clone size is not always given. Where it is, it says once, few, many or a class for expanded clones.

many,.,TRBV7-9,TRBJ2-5,CASSIQETQYF,TGTGCCAGCAGCATTCAAGAGACCCAGTACTTC
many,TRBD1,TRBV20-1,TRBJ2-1,CSGGTGYNEQFF,TGCAGTGGGGGGACAGGTTACAATGAGCAGTTCTTC
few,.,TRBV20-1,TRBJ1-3,CSARVPDKRARSGNTIYF,TGCAGTGCTAGAGTGCCCGATAAAAGGGCCCGTTCTGGAAACACCATATATTTT
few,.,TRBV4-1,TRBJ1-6,CASSLDRPSWNSPLHF,TGTGCCAGCAGCTTGGACAGACCTTCCTGGAATTCACCCCTCCACTTT
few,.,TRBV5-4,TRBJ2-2,CASSPTTGTGELFF,TGTGCCAGCAGCCCAACCACCGGCACCGGGGAGCTGTTTTTT
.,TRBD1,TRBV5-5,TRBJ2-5,CASSLADRDQETQYF,TGTGCCAGCAGCTTGGCGGACAGGGACCAAGAGACCCAGTACTTC
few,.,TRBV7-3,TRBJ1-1,CASSLTSGVGTEAFF,TGTGCCAGCAGCTTAACGTCAGGGGTAGGCACTGAAGCTTTCTTT
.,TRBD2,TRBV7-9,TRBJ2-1,CASSNTSGRYNEQFF,TGTGCCAGCAGCAACACTAGCGGGAGGTACAATGAGCAGTTCTTC
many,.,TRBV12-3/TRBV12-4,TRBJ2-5,CASSLEGLQETQYF,TGTGCCAGCAGTTTAGAGGGACTCCAAGAGACCCAGTACTTC
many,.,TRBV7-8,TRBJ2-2,CASSLGSRGSTGELFF,TGTGCCAGCAGCTTAGGTTCCAGGGGATCCACCGGGGAGCTGTTTTTT
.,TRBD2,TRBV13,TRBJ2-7,CASSLSREVYEQYF,TGTGCCAGCAGCTTATCGCGGGAGGTTTACGAGCAGTACTTC
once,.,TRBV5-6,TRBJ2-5,CASSFDETQYF,TGTGCCAGCAGCTTCGACGAGACCCAGTACTTC
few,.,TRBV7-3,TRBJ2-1,CASSLTGNFDRQISYNEQFF,TGTGCCAGCAGCTTAACGGGGAACTTCGACAGGCAGATCTCCTACAATGAGCAGTTCTTC
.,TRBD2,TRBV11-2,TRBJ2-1,CASSLGGGSSGIHEQFF,TGTGCCAGCAGCTTAGGAGGGGGGTCTAGCGGGATACATGAGCAGTTCTTC
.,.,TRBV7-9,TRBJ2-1,CASDPGGNNEQFF,TGTGCCAGCGATCCGGGCGGAAACAATGAGCAGTTCTTC
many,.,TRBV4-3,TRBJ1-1,CASSLGGSTEAFF,TGCGCCAGCAGCCTTGGAGGGAGCACTGAAGCTTTCTTT
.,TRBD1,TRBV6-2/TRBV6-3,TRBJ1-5,CASRGFERHRGPVSF,TGTGCCAGCAGAGGATTCGAACGCCACAGGGGCCCTGTGAGTTTT
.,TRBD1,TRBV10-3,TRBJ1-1,CAIRTGDSVNTEAFF,TGTGCCATCAGAACGGGGGACAGTGTGAACACTGAAGCTTTCTTT
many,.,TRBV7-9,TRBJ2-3,CASSFPLGGSADTQYF,TGTGCCAGCAGCTTCCCCCTGGGGGGTTCCGCAGATACGCAGTATTTT
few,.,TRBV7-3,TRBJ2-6,CASSWGYGANVLTF,TGTGCCAGCAGCTGGGGGTACGGGGCCAACGTCCTGACTTTC
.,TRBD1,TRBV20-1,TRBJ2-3,CSARIQGTDTQYF,TGCAGTGCTAGAATACAGGGGACAGATACGCAGTATTTT
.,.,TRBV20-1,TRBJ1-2,CSASVLNGYTF,TGCAGTGCTAGCGTCCTAAATGGCTACACCTTC
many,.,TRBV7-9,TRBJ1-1,CASRLGVGPNTEAFF,TGTGCCAGCAGACTCGGAGTGGGTCCGAACACTGAAGCTTTCTTT
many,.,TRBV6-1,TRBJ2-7,CASSHRGYAEEQYF,TGTGCCAGCAGTCACCGGGGGTATGCTGAGGAGCAGTACTTC
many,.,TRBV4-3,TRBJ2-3,CASSPRSEQGGADTQYF,TGCGCCAGCAGCCCAAGATCCGAACAGGGTGGGGCAGATACGCAGTATTTT
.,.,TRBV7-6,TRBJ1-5,CASSPSKGQPQHF,TGTGCCAGCAGCCCGTCCAAGGGGCAGCCCCAGCATTTT
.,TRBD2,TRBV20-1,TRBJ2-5,CSAPTSGSSETQYF,TGCAGTGCTCCTACTAGCGGGAGTTCAGAGACCCAGTACTTC
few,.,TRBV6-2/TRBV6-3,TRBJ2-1,CASSYPSIVGGNYNEQFF,TGTGCCAGCAGTTACCCCTCGATCGTGGGGGGCAACTACAATGAGCAGTTCTTC
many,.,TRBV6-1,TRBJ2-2,CASNGGELFF,TGTGCCAGTAACGGCGGGGAGCTGTTTTTT
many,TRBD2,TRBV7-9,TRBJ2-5,CASSRGLAGETQYF,TGTGCCAGCAGCCGGGGACTAGCGGGAGAGACCCAGTACTTC
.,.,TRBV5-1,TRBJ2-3,CANSLNIGGTDTQYF,TGCGCCAACAGCTTGAACATAGGCGGCACAGATACGCAGTATTTT
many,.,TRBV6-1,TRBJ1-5,CASSEYDISNQPQHF,TGTGCCAGCAGTGAATACGATATTAGCAATCAGCCCCAGCATTTT